The 22 T cell receptor beta chains in this list originate from one sample, sequenced in a study of blood T cell repertoires in COVID-19. Method: immunoSEQ multiplex PCR; TCRdb's copy keeps in-frame clones and lacks some. The repertoire has about 380,000 clones, roughly four fifths of them found once; the top ten carry around 1.1%. The sample taken for sequencing was peripheral blood. The receptor source for this set is a human donor with acute or convalescent COVID-19. The donor label of this sample is uncertain.

The CDR3 nucleotides are TGTGCCAGCAGCCAGGTGACTAGCGGGGGCCGAGGTTACGAGCAGTACTTC. Translating it yields CASSQVTSGGRGYEQYF. The genes are TRBV3-1 (or the pseudogene TRBV3-2) and TRBJ2-7, with 12 bases aligning to TRBD2. The junction had 10 bases not matched to a gene; V was cut back by 3 bases and J by 4 bases. Germline V CDR1 and CDR2: LGHDT, YNNKEL (reference sequence). CDR3 length equals 17 residues.

The chain carries TRBV11-2 and TRBJ1-6, with 9 nucleotides matching TRBD1. Germline assignment: CDR1 SGHAT and CDR2 FQNNGV. Trimming at V came to 1 base and at J to 4 bases, leaving 2 bases not matched to a gene. This CDR3 is built from 16 residues. The DNA of the CDR3 is TGTGCCAGCAGCTTAGCCGGGACAGGGTATAATTCACCCCTCCACTTT. As protein: CASSLAGTGYNSPLHF.

This rearrangement joins TRBV25-1 to TRBJ1-1; 7 bases agree with TRBD1. This CDR3 has 18 residues. In germline, CDR1 is MGHDK, CDR2 SYGVNS. V was clipped by 1 base and J by 2 bases; unmatched bases: 13. DNA of the CDR3: TGTGCCAGCAGTGAATCCACGACAGGGTGGAGACCAAACACTGAAGCTTTCTTT. Its protein is CASSESTTGWRPNTEAFF.

This chain connects TRBV19 to TRBJ2-7; D is perhaps TRBD1 (6 bases). This CDR3 contains 14 residues. Germline V gives CDR1 LNHDA, CDR2 SQIVND (reference sequence). Trimming removed 0 bases at V and 3 bases at J, with 9 bases between. The CDR3 region has the DNA TGTGCCAGTAGTATAGATGGCAGGGGCTACGAGCAGTACTTC. Translation: CASSIDGRGYEQYF.

The gene calls are TRBV25-1 and TRBJ2-1, with 7 positions matching TRBD2. The length of the CDR3 is 12 residues. Germline CDR1 MGHDK, CDR2 SYGVNS. Losses at the gene ends were 7 bases for V and 7 bases for J; bases not matched to a gene: 4. CDR3 protein: CASKAGKNEQFF. The CDR3 DNA reads as TGTGCCAGCAAAGCGGGGAAAAATGAGCAGTTCTTC.

This clone appeared a single time. The chain carries TRBV27 and TRBJ2-1; 9 bases align to TRBD2. Germline V gene data show CDR1 as MNHEY and CDR2 as SMNVEV (reference sequence). The V gene end was trimmed by 1 base and the J gene end by 1 base; junction bases not matched to a gene: 5. The CDR3 spans 17 residues. In nucleotides, the CDR3 is TGTGCCAGCAGTTTATTTGCGGGAGGGCTTTCCTACAATGAGCAGTTCTTC. Translated: CASSLFAGGLSYNEQFF.

This clone was found once. J is TRBJ2-3 and V is TRBV7-6; D may be TRBD2 (6 bases). Between the trimmed V and J ends, which lost 5 bases and 4 bases, there was a span of 19 bases. The CDR3 length is 16 residues. Germline V lookup: CDR1 SGHVS, CDR2 FNYEAQ. This CDR3 is CASSPTGGIGADTQYF. The CDR3 coding sequence is TGTGCCAGCAGCCCGACTGGGGGGATTGGTGCAGATACGCAGTATTTT. The full variable domain, with the rest looked up from reference TRBV7-6 and TRBJ2-3, is GAGVSQSPRYKVTKRGQDVALRCDPISGHVSLYWYRQALGQGPEFLTYFNYEAQQDKSGLPNDRFSAERPEGSISTLTIQRTEQRDSAMYRCASSPTGGIGADTQYFGPGTRLTVL.

This clone was counted a few times. V and J are TRBV6-5 and TRBJ1-3, with D unresolved. The CDR3 is 14 residues long. V lost 5 bases to trimming and J lost 1 base, with 9 bases between them. From germline, CDR1 is MNHEY and CDR2 SVGAGI. The CDR3 coding sequence is TGTGCCAGCAGTAGACGGGGTTCTGGAAACACCATATATTTT. Encoded protein: CASSRRGSGNTIYF.

V gene TRBV30 combines with J gene TRBJ2-1, with 7 bases identical to TRBD2. The CDR3 length is 15 residues. J gave up 4 bases and V 2 bases, and 8 bases lay outside the gene matches. Germline CDR1 is GTSNPN and CDR2 is SVGIG (reference sequence). The DNA for the CDR3 is TGTGCCTGGAGTAAGAGGAGCGGGAATTACAATGAGCAGTTCTTC. It yields the protein CAWSKRSGNYNEQFF. Full variable domain (missing parts from reference TRBV30 and TRBJ2-1): SQTIHQWPATLVQPVGSPLSLECTVEGTSNPNLYWYRQAAGRGLQLLFYSVGIGQISSEVPQNLSASRPQDRQFILSSKKLLLSDSGFYLCAWSKRSGNYNEQFFGPGTRLTVL.

The chain links TRBV5-1 to TRBJ1-4; 9 nucleotides align to TRBD1. Germline trimming cut 0 bases from V and 6 bases from J; bases unmatched to any gene: 15. Germline CDR1 SGHRS, CDR2 YFSETQ. The CDR3 spans 19 residues. CDR3 in amino acids: CASSLEGQGKRGWDEKLFF. DNA of the CDR3: TGCGCCAGCAGCTTGGAGGGACAGGGTAAGAGGGGCTGGGATGAAAAACTGTTTTTT.

The chain employs TRBV5-8 and TRBJ1-1; D is undetermined. This CDR3 has 13 residues. The germline V gene has CDR1 SGHTS and CDR2 YDEGEE. V shed 4 bases and J shed 0 bases, with 7 bases lying between them. The CDR3 sequence: CASSTSMNTEAFF. The CDR3 bases are TGTGCCAGCAGCACATCCATGAACACTGAAGCTTTCTTT.

This sequence joins TRBV18 and TRBJ1-1; TRBD1 agrees at 10 bases. CDR3 length: 14 residues. V shed 5 bases, J shed 5 bases, and the junction held 5 bases outside the gene matches. Germline V gene sequence: CDR1 KGHSH, CDR2 LQKENI. The CDR3 region is CASSRRTGGTEAFF. CDR3 bases: TGTGCCAGCTCAAGAAGGACAGGGGGAACTGAAGCTTTCTTT.

The rearrangement joins TRBV5-6 to TRBJ1-5, with 8 bases fitting TRBD1. Germline CDR1 reads SGHDT; CDR2 reads YYEEEE. This CDR3 is built from 15 residues. J lost 7 bases, V lost 4 bases, and 10 bases had no gene match. The CDR3 loop reads CASSRSRSGGQPQHF. The DNA of the CDR3 is TGTGCCAGCAGCCGATCTCGATCAGGGGGCCAGCCCCAGCATTTT.

Only one count was recorded for this clone. The rearrangement uses TRBV19 and TRBJ1-2, with 11 bases that match TRBD1. The CDR3 is 16 residues long. CDR1 is LNHDA, CDR2 SQIVND, per germline (reference sequence). The junction had 7 bases not matched to a gene; V was cut back by 6 bases and J by 1 base. The CDR3 bases are TGTGCCAGTAGCTCTGGGACAGGGGGATTTAACTATGGCTACACCTTC. Translation gives CASSSGTGGFNYGYTF.

The V and J genes are TRBV6-5 and TRBJ1-2; 8 positions match TRBD1. V trimming: 5 bases; J trimming: 3 bases; junction bases outside the gene matches: 8. CDR1 and CDR2 (germline): MNHEY, SVGAGI. The CDR3 is 15 residues long. This CDR3 is CASSLYPDRDYGYTF. CDR3 nucleotide sequence: TGTGCCAGCAGTCTTTACCCGGACAGGGACTATGGCTACACCTTC.

This clone has a handful of counts. The chain joins TRBV5-1 to TRBJ2-3; 7 bases fit TRBD2. Germline values: CDR1 SGHRS, CDR2 YFSETQ. The CDR3 extends over 16 amino acids. After removal of 7 bases from V and 4 bases from J, the junction contained 15 bases not matched to a gene. The CDR3 DNA is TGCGCCAGCGCGGCGTTAAGCGGGGTATCGGCAGATACGCAGTATTTT. Translating it yields CASAALSGVSADTQYF. The full variable domain, its missing parts supplied by reference TRBV5-1 and TRBJ2-3, is KAGVTQTPRYLIKTRGQQVTLSCSPISGHRSVSWYQQTPGQGLQFLFEYFSETQRNKGNFPGRFSGRQFSNSRSEMNVSTLELGDSALYLCASAALSGVSADTQYFGPGTRLTVL.

This chain links TRBV6-4 with TRBJ2-1, with 12 bases identical to TRBD1. The ends lost 0 bases at V and 8 bases at J; junction bases unmatched: 2. CDR1 and CDR2 from the germline V gene are MRHNA and SNTAGT. The CDR3 spans 15 residues. The CDR3 coding sequence is TGTGCCAGCAGTGACTCAGGGACAGGGGGCGATGAGCAGTTCTTC. It encodes CASSDSGTGGDEQFF.

CDR3 in amino acids: CASSIRTRQNTEAFF. CDR3 sequence (DNA): TGTGCCAGTAGTATTCGGACAAGACAGAACACTGAAGCTTTCTTT. The V gene is TRBV19, the J gene TRBJ1-1, with TRBD1 as a possible D gene (5 bases). Between the trimmed V and J ends, which lost 3 bases and 1 base, there was a span of 12 bases. The CDR3 spans 15 residues. CDR1 is LNHDA, CDR2 SQIVND, per germline (reference sequence). The full variable domain, rest sourced from reference TRBV19 and TRBJ1-1, is DGGITQSPKYLFRKEGQNVTLSCEQNLNHDAMYWYRQDPGQGLRLIYYSQIVNDFQKGDIAEGYSVSREKKESFPLTVTSAQKNPTAFYLCASSIRTRQNTEAFFGQGTRLTVV.

The chain joins TRBV6-1 to TRBJ2-3, with 11 bases matching TRBD2. The germline CDR1 and CDR2 sequences are MNHNS and SASEGT. The trim removed 4 bases at V and 0 bases at J, leaving 9 bases unmatched. The CDR3 sequence is 18 residues long. The CDR3 sequence: CASSARLAGTFSTDTQYF. The CDR3 nucleotides read TGTGCCAGCAGTGCAAGACTAGCGGGGACTTTTAGCACAGATACGCAGTATTTT.

This clone was recorded once. Germline and junction disagree at one end, which may indicate a read error. The CDR3 DNA reads TGTACCAGCAGCGTAGGGCAGGGGGCCTCCTACGAGCAGTACTTC. Translated, it gives CTSSVGQGASYEQYF. This sequence joins TRBV9 and TRBJ2-7; 8 bases map to TRBD1. This CDR3 contains 15 residues. Looked up from germline, CDR1 is SGDLS and CDR2 is YYNGEE.

The gene calls are TRBV19 and TRBJ1-5; 10 bases line up with TRBD1. J gave up 2 bases and V 5 bases, and 12 bases lay outside the gene matches. CDR1 LNHDA and CDR2 SQIVND come from the germline V gene (reference sequence). The CDR3 sequence is 18 residues long. The CDR3 region has the DNA TGTGCCAGTAGTGGAGGGTTGGGGACAGGGGTTCGCAATCAGCCCCAGCATTTT. Protein: CASSGGLGTGVRNQPQHF. The full variable domain, in which reference TRBV19 and TRBJ1-5 provide the parts outside the CDR3, is DGGITQSPKYLFRKEGQNVTLSCEQNLNHDAMYWYRQDPGQGLRLIYYSQIVNDFQKGDIAEGYSVSREKKESFPLTVTSAQKNPTAFYLCASSGGLGTGVRNQPQHFGDGTRLSIL.

V is TRBV4-1 and J is TRBJ2-5, with a weak D call TRBD2 (5 bases). The V and J ends lost 2 bases and 3 bases respectively, with 10 bases between them. The germline gives CDR1 MGHRA, CDR2 YSYEKL. CDR3 length: 14 amino acids. DNA for the CDR3: TGCGCCAGCAGCCAATCCCCAGCGGAAGAGACCCAGTACTTC. The encoded protein is CASSQSPAEETQYF.